This section outlines one T cell receptor beta chain sequence together with its context. As processed by the authors: Reference gene primer amplification yielded estimated nucleated cell counts. Assay: immunoSEQ multiplex PCR; the TCRdb copy retains only in-frame clones and omits some. The DNA was the basis for D and trimming; V, J and clone size are from that table. The sample shows some 250,000 clones, about four fifths of them seen only once. The data were taken from a study of blood T cell repertoires in COVID-19. On the study more broadly: Samples of COVID-19 (acute and convalescent) were obtained from the United States, Italy and Spain. The analysed material was cDNA or gDNA that came from T cells, B-cell-depleted T cells, or PBMCs.

Germline V gives CDR1 LNHNV, CDR2 YYDKDF (reference sequence). This CDR3 contains 13 residues. V shed 9 bases and J shed 3 bases, with 11 bases lying between them. Material for sequencing was peripheral blood. The chain employs TRBV15 and TRBJ1-4; a weak D match, TRBD1 (5 bases). The source of this sequence is a man aged 50 to 59 with active or convalescent COVID-19. The CDR3 protein is CATRGWANEKLFF. CDR3 bases: TGTGCCACTAGGGGTTGGGCTAATGAAAAACTGTTTTTT.